The next 22 T cell receptor beta chains were all read from a single sample in a study of shared clonotypes between healthy human individuals (dated by TCRdb to the early 2020s). Library generation was performed with the immunoSEQ multiplex PCR assay. TCRdb stores this immuneACCESS table with in-frame sequences only. Part of the clones is absent; in the studies checked, under half of the shortfall reflects unresolved V genes, and no reason is known for the rest. The sample table records about 2.4 million clones; approximately 93% of these occur just once. The ten top clones hold around 0.37% of the sample. The sequenced sample was naive CD4+ T cells from PBMCs. The cell subset or site label corresponds to: CD45RA+ positively selected. These receptors were collected from a man in his late teens or twenties in good health. Some clones in this sample may be carry-over from other donors' samples.

This rearrangement joins TRBV6-5 to TRBJ1-4, with D possibly TRBD1 on 6 matching bases. V was pared by 6 bases and J by 5 bases, with 16 bases between. The germline V gene encodes CDR1 MNHEY and CDR2 SVGAGI. The CDR3 consists of 15 residues. CDR3 sequence: CASRKRDTTNEKLFF. The DNA for the CDR3 is TGTGCCAGCAGGAAAAGGGACACCACAAATGAAAAACTGTTTTTT.

This chain links TRBV5-1 with TRBJ2-1; 12 nucleotides match TRBD2. CDR1 is SGHRS, CDR2 YFSETQ, per germline. The V and J ends lost 1 base and 6 bases, in that order; junction bases with no gene match: 8. This CDR3 has 17 amino acids. The DNA of the CDR3 is TGCGCCAGCAGCTTGAGTTTTGGGGGACTAGCGGGCAATGAGCAGTTCTTC. Its protein product is CASSLSFGGLAGNEQFF.

The chain carries TRBV6-5 and TRBJ1-1; 7 nucleotides line up with TRBD1. This CDR3 has 15 amino acids. Germline CDR1 and CDR2: MNHEY and SVGAGI. V lost 6 bases and J lost 3; bases outside the gene matches: 10. The DNA of the CDR3 is TGTGCCAGCAGCCGCCTGTGGCAGGGGGACACTGAAGCTTTCTTT. It specifies CASSRLWQGDTEAFF.

The rearrangement uses TRBV7-2 and TRBJ2-6; a weak D match, TRBD2 (6 bases). The CDR3 is 17 residues long. Germline V gene lookup returns CDR1 SGHTA and CDR2 FQGNSA. Trimming took 2 bases from V and 2 from J, leaving 13 bases between them. CDR3 amino acids: CASSLMERVAGANVLTF. In DNA form, the CDR3 reads TGTGCCAGCAGCTTAATGGAGCGGGTGGCTGGGGCCAACGTCCTGACTTTC.

The chain couples TRBV18 to TRBJ2-5, with 8 bases aligning to TRBD2. The CDR3 runs 15 residues. Germline assignment: CDR1 KGHSH and CDR2 LQKENI. V dropped 0 bases and J dropped 1; count of bases not matched to a gene: 1. The CDR3 is CASSPPSGGQETQYF. The DNA for the CDR3 is TGTGCCAGCTCACCACCGAGCGGGGGCCAAGAGACCCAGTACTTC.

The J gene is TRBJ2-7, the V gene TRBV7-2; the D call may be TRBD1 or TRBD2 (5 bases each). Germline CDR1 is SGHTA and CDR2 is FQGNSA. The CDR3 is made up of 16 amino acids. V was cut by 5 bases and J by 0 bases, with 17 bases left in between. CDR3 nucleotide sequence: TGTGCCAGCAGCCCCGATCCGGGACGGCGCTCCTACGAGCAGTACTTC. This codes for CASSPDPGRRSYEQYF. Based on the CDR3 plus reference TRBV7-2 and TRBJ2-7, the full variable domain is GAGVSQSPSNKVTEKGKDVELRCDPISGHTALYWYRQSLGQGLEFLIYFQGNSAPDKSGLPSDRFSAERTGGSVSTLTIQRTQQEDSAVYLCASSPDPGRRSYEQYFGPGTRLTVT.

J is TRBJ2-2 and V is TRBV10-3; no firm D call. Germline V gene lookup returns CDR1 ENHRY and CDR2 SYGVKD. V was pared by 4 bases and J by 5 bases, with 17 bases between. The CDR3 consists of 16 residues. The CDR3 bases are TGTGCCATCAGTGGAAGATCCGTTTCGCAGACCGGGGAGCTGTTTTTT. It codes for CAISGRSVSQTGELFF.

This chain connects TRBV30 to TRBJ2-1; 10 nucleotides line up with TRBD2. CDR1 and CDR2 (germline): GTSNPN, SVGIG (reference sequence). The CDR3 covers 14 residues. V dropped 4 bases and J dropped 5; count of bases not matched to a gene: 5. The CDR3 sequence: CAWNPLAGNNEQFF. CDR3 in DNA: TGTGCCTGGAACCCACTAGCGGGGAACAATGAGCAGTTCTTC.

V gene TRBV18 combines with J gene TRBJ2-2, with D maybe TRBD1 (6 bases). The V gene lost 3 bases and the J gene lost 5 bases, with 13 bases spanning the gap. There are 15 residues in the CDR3. Germline assignment: CDR1 KGHSH and CDR2 LQKENI. The CDR3 loop is CASSPTGLRTGELFF. Here the CDR3 DNA reads TGTGCCAGCTCACCGACAGGATTGCGGACCGGGGAGCTGTTTTTT.

The CDR3 sequence: CASSSVRAFIGGANVLTF. DNA of the CDR3: TGTGCCAGCAGCTCCGTAAGAGCCTTCATCGGTGGGGCCAACGTCCTGACTTTC. The chain couples TRBV11-2 to TRBJ2-6, with no clear D. The V end was cut by 4 bases, the J end by 3 bases, with 19 bases between. Germline-derived CDR1 and CDR2 are SGHAT and FQNNGV. The CDR3 sequence is 18 residues long.

The CDR3 DNA sequence: TGTGCCAGCGTCGATCGAGGGACAGGTAACACTGAAGCTTTCTTT. Its translation is CASVDRGTGNTEAFF. The gene calls are TRBV25-1 and TRBJ1-1; 8 positions agree with TRBD1. The CDR3 totals 15 residues. Per germline, CDR1 MGHDK and CDR2 SYGVNS. With 8 bases clipped from V and 2 bases from J, the junction kept 10 bases outside the gene matches.

With regard to this clone: The sample has other DNA sequences that encode this CDR3 too. This CDR3 is CASSLSGGETQYF. The CDR3 nucleotides read TGTGCCAGCAGTTTGAGTGGGGGAGAGACCCAGTACTTC. V is TRBV28 and J is TRBJ2-5, with D perhaps being TRBD1 or TRBD2 (5 bases each). The CDR3 consists of 13 residues. V lost 3 bases, J lost 4 bases, and 9 bases lay in between. Germline V gene sequence: CDR1 MDHEN, CDR2 SYDVKM.

This sequence joins TRBV5-4 and TRBJ2-7, with TRBD1 matching 8 bases. The length of the CDR3 is 14 residues. The germline V gene encodes CDR1 SGHNT and CDR2 YYREEE (reference sequence). J lost 3 bases, V lost 5 bases, and 7 bases had no gene match. The CDR3 here is CASRPDRVGYEQYF. In DNA form, the CDR3 reads TGTGCCAGCAGACCGGACAGGGTTGGCTACGAGCAGTACTTC.

The sample holds one count of this clone. The chain has TRBV6-1 and TRBJ2-1; 7 bases map to TRBD1. The CDR3 runs to 13 residues. The trim removed 10 bases at V and 5 bases at J, leaving 8 bases unmatched. Germline V gives CDR1 MNHNS, CDR2 SASEGT. CDR3 in DNA: TGTGCCAACTCCGGGACAGTCAACAATGAGCAGTTCTTC. It is translated as CANSGTVNNEQFF.

The genes are TRBV6-1 and TRBJ1-5; D remains ambiguous. CDR3 size: 13 residues. V was clipped by 5 bases and J by 5 bases, with 10 bases between them. Germline V CDR1 and CDR2: MNHNS, SASEGT. In DNA form, the CDR3 reads TGTGCCAGCAGTAGTCTACGGGATCAGCCCCAGCATTTT. Encoded protein: CASSSLRDQPQHF.

The chain's CDR3 is CASSYSGGRGNTIYF. The CDR3 region has the DNA TGTGCCAGCAGTTACTCGGGGGGCAGGGGAAACACCATATATTTT. The rearrangement links TRBV6-5 to TRBJ1-3, with D tentatively TRBD1 (6 bases). Germline CDR1 MNHEY, CDR2 SVGAGI. The CDR3 totals 15 residues. Between the trimmed V and J ends, which lost 0 bases and 4 bases, there was a span of 10 bases.

This chain's CDR3 is CASSPAGTGHPYSGNTIYF. The CDR3 DNA reads as TGTGCCAGCTCACCGGCCGGGACAGGCCACCCTTACTCTGGAAACACCATATATTTT. The chain combines TRBV18 with TRBJ1-3; 8 bases align to TRBD1. The length of the CDR3 is 19 residues. J lost 0 bases, V lost 3 bases, and 13 bases had no gene match. The germline gives CDR1 KGHSH, CDR2 LQKENI.

This clone was picked up one time. Compared with germline, one end of the junction differs, possibly owing to a read error. The chain carries TRBV4-2 and TRBJ2-1; weak D call: TRBD2 (6 bases). There are 14 residues in the CDR3. Per the germline V gene, CDR1 is LGHNA and CDR2 is YNFKEQ. This CDR3 reads CASSQAGAYNEQFF. In DNA, the CDR3 is TGTGCCAGCAGCCAAGCGGGAGCCTATAATGAGCAGTTCTTC.

The J gene is TRBJ2-1, the V gene TRBV5-4, with TRBD2 identical over 11 bases. The CDR3 totals 15 residues. The J segment lost 6 bases and the V segment lost 6 bases, leaving 8 bases of the junction unmatched. Germline values: CDR1 SGHNT, CDR2 YYREEE (reference sequence). This CDR3 reads CASTVAGGPLNEQFF. The CDR3 nucleotides are TGTGCCAGCACCGTAGCGGGAGGGCCTCTCAATGAGCAGTTCTTC.

This chain connects TRBV28 to TRBJ2-7, with TRBD2 as a possible D gene (5 bases). The germline V gene encodes CDR1 MDHEN and CDR2 SYDVKM. The CDR3 contains 14 residues. V lost 6 bases to trimming and J lost 4 bases, with 16 bases between them. The CDR3 region is CASSPFRGSYEQYF. The CDR3 DNA follows: TGTGCCAGCAGCCCTTTTAGAGGGAGTTACGAGCAGTACTTC.

Note on this clone: This CDR3 is also generated by other DNA sequences in the sample. The chain joins TRBV28 to TRBJ2-5; 8 positions match TRBD1. The CDR3 sequence is 14 residues long. Germline V lookup: CDR1 MDHEN, CDR2 SYDVKM. With 4 bases clipped from V and 4 bases from J, the junction kept 5 bases outside the gene matches. CDR3 DNA: TGTGCCAGCAGTTCCCCAGGGGGCCTAGAGACCCAGTACTTC. Translation: CASSSPGGLETQYF.

CDR3 amino acids: CASSLPAGEAFF. The CDR3 DNA sequence: TGTGCCAGCAGTTTACCCGCGGGTGAAGCTTTCTTT. The chain combines TRBV28 with TRBJ1-1; D uncertain. The CDR3 loop spans 12 amino acids. The germline CDR1 and CDR2 sequences are MDHEN and SYDVKM. Trimming shortened V by 2 bases and J by 7 bases, and 8 bases separated the two germline ends.